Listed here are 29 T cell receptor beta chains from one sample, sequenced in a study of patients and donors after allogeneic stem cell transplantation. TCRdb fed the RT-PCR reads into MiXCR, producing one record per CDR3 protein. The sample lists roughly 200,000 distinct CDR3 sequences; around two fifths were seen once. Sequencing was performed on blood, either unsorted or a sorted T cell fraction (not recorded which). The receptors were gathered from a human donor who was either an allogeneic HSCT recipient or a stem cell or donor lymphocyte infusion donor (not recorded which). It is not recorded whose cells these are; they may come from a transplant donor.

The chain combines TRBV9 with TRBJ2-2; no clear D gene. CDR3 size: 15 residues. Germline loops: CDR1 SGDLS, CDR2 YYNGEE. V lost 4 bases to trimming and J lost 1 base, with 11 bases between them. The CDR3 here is CASSPVAVNTGELFF. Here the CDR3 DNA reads TGTGCCAGCAGCCCCGTGGCCGTGAACACCGGGGAGCTGTTTTTT.

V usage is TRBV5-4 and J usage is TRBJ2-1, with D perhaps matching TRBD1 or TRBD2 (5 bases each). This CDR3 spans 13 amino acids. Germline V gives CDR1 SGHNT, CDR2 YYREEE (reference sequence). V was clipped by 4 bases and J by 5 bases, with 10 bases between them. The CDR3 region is CASSRDPDNEQFF. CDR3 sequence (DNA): TGTGCCAGCAGCCGGGACCCGGACAATGAGCAGTTCTTC.

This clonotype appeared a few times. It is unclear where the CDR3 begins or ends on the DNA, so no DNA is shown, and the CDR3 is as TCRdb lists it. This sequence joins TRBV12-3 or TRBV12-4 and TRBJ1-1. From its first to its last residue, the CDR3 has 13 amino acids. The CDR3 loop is CASSFGEGTEAFF.

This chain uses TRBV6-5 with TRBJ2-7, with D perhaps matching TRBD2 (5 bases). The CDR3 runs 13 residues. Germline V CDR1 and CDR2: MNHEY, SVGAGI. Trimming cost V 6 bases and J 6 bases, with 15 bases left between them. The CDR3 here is CASSSAARGEQYF. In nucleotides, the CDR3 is TGTGCCAGCAGCTCAGCGGCCCGGGGCGAGCAGTACTTC.

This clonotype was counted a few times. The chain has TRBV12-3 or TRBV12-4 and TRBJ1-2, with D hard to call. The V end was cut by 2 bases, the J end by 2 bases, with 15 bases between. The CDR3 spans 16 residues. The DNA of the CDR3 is TGTGCCAGCAGTTTAATGTCCCGAATTGGAAACTATGGCTACACCTTC. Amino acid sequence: CASSLMSRIGNYGYTF.

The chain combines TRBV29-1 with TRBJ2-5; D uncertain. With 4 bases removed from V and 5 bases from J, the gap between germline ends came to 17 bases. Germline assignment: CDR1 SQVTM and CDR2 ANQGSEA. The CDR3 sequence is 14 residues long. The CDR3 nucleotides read TGCAGCGTTGTTCACCTCCGTCATGCGGAGACCCAGTACTTC. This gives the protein CSVVHLRHAETQYF.

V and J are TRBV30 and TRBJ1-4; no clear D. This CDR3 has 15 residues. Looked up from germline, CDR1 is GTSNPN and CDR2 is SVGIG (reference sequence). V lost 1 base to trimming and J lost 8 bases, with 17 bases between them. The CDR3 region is CAWSAVTRVPEKLFF. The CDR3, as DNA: TGTGCCTGGAGTGCCGTGACTCGGGTTCCGGAAAAACTGTTTTTT.

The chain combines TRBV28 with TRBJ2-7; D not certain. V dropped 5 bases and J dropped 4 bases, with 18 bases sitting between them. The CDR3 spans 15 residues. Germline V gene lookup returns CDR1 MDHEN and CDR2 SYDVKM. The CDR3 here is CASSPPKVSGYEQYF. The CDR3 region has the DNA TGTGCCAGCAGTCCCCCGAAGGTTAGTGGATACGAGCAGTACTTC.

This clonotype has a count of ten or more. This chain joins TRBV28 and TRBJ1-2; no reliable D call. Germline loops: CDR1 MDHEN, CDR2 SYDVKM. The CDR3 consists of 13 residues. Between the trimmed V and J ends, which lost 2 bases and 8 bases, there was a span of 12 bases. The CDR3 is CASSLGRARGYTF. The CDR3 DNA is TGTGCCAGCAGTTTAGGAAGGGCACGGGGCTACACCTTC.

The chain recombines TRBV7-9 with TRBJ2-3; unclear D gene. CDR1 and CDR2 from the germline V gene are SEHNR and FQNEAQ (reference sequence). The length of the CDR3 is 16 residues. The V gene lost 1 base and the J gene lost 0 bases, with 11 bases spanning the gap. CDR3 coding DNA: TGTGCCAGCAGCTTAGTTACCGCGGATAGCACAGATACGCAGTATTTT. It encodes CASSLVTADSTDTQYF.

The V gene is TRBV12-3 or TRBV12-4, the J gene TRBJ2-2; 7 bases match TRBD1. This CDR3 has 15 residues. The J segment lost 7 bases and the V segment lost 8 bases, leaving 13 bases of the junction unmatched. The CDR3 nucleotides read TGTGCCAGCCGAAACTGGGACAGCCCAAACGGGGAGCTGTTTTTT. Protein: CASRNWDSPNGELFF.

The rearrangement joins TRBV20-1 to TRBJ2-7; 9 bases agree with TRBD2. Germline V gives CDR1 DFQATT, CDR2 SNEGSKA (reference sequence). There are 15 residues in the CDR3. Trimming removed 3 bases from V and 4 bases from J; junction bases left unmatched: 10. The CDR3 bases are TGCAGTGCTAGGGCCCCCAGCGGGGGGCCGTACGAGCAGTACTTC. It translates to CSARAPSGGPYEQYF.

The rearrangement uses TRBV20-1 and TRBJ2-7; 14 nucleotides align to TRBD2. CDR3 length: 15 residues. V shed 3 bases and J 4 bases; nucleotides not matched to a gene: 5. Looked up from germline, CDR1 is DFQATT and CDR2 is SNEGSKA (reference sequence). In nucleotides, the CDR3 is TGCAGTGCTAGGCTGGGACTAGCGGGGGCTTACGAGCAGTACTTC. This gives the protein CSARLGLAGAYEQYF.

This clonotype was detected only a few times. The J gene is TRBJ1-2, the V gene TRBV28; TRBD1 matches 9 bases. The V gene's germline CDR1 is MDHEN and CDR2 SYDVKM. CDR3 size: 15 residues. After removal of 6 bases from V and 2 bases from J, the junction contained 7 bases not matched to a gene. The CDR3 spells CASRATGGPNYGYTF. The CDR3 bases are TGTGCCAGCAGGGCTACAGGGGGCCCGAACTATGGCTACACCTTC.

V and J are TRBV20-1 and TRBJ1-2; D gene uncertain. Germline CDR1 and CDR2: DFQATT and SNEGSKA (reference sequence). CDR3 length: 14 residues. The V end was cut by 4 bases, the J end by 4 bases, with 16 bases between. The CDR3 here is CSATLFGQPYGYTF. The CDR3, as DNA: TGCAGTGCTACTCTATTTGGGCAGCCCTATGGCTACACCTTC.

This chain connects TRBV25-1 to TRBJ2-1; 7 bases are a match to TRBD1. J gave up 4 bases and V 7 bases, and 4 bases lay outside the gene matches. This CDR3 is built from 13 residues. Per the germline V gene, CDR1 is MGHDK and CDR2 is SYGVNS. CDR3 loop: CASKEQGYNEQFF. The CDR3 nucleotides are TGTGCCAGCAAAGAACAGGGGTACAATGAGCAGTTCTTC.

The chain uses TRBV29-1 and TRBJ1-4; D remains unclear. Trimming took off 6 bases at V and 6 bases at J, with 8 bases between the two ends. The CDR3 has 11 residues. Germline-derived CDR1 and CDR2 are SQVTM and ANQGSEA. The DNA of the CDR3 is TGCAGCGTCGTTTTATATGAAAAACTGTTTTTT. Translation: CSVVLYEKLFF.

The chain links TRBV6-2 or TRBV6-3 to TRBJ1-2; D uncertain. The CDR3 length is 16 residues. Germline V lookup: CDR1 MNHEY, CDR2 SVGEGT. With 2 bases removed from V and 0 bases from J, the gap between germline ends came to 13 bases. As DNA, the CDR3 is TGTGCCAGCAGTTACCCGCCCTCCAGGACTAACTATGGCTACACCTTC. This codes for CASSYPPSRTNYGYTF.

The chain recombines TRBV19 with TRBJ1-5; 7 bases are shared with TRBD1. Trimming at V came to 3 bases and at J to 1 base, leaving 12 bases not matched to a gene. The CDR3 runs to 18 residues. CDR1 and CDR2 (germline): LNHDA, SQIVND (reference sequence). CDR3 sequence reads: CASSMRGPTGPSNQPQHF. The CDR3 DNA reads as TGTGCCAGTAGTATGCGTGGCCCGACAGGGCCGAGCAATCAGCCCCAGCATTTT.

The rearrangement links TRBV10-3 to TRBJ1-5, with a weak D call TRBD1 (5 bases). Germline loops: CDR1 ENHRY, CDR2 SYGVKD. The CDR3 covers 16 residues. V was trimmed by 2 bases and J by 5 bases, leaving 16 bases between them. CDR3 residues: CAISELGGREDQPQHF. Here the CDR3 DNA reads TGTGCCATCAGTGAGCTCGGGGGAAGAGAAGATCAGCCCCAGCATTTT.

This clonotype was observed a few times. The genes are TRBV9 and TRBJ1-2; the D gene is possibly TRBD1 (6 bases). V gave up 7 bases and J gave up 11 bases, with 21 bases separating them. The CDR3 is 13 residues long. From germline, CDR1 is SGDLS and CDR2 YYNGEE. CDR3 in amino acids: CASSGGLPPRYTF. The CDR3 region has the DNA TGTGCCAGCTCCGGGGGGCTCCCCCCCAGGTACACCTTC.

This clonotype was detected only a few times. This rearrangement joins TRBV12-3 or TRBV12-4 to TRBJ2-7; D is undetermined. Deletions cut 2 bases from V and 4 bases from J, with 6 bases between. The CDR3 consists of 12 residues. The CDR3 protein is CASSLWSYEQYF. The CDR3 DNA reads TGTGCCAGCAGTTTATGGAGTTACGAGCAGTACTTC.

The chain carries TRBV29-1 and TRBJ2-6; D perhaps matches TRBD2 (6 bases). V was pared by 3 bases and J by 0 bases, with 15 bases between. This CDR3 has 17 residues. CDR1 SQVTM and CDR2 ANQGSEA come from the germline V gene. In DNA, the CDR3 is TGCAGCGTTGAGAACGAGGGACTGGTCTCTGGGGCCAACGTCCTGACTTTC. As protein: CSVENEGLVSGANVLTF.

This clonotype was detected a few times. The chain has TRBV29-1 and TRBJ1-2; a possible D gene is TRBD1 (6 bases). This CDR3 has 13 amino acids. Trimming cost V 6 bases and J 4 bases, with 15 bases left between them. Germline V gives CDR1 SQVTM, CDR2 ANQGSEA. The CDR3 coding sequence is TGCAGCGTCCCGCAGGGGAAAGGCTATGGCTACACCTTC. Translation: CSVPQGKGYGYTF.

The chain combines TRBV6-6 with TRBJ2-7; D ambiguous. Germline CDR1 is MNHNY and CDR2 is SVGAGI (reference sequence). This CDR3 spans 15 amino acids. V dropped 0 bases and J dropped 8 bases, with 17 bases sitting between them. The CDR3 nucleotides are TGTGCCAGCAGTTACTCGGATATCGGCCCTCCCCAGCAGTACTTC. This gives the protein CASSYSDIGPPQQYF.

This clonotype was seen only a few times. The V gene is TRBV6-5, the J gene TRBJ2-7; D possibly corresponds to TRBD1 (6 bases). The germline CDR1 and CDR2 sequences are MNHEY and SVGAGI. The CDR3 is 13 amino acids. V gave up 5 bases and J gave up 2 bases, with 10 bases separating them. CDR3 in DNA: TGTGCCAGCAGTGCTCGGACAGCCTACGAGCAGTACTTC. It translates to CASSARTAYEQYF.

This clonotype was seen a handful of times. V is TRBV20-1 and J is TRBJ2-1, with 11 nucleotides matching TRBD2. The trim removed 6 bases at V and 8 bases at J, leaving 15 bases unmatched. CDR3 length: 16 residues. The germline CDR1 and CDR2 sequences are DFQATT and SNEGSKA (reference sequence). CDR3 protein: CSANQIAGGRSDEQFF. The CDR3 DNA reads TGCAGTGCAAACCAAATAGCGGGGGGGCGGTCTGATGAGCAGTTCTTC.

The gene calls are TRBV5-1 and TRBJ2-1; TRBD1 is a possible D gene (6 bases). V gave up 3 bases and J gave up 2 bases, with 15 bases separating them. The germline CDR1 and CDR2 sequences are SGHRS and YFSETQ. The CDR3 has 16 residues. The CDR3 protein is CASSSPWTDPYNEQFF. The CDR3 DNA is TGCGCCAGCAGCTCTCCCTGGACAGACCCCTACAATGAGCAGTTCTTC.

The DNA for the CDR3 is TGTGCCAGCATTCGACAGGGGGTTCCCTCTGGGGCCAACGTCCTGACTTTC. Translated, it gives CASIRQGVPSGANVLTF. The chain links TRBV12-3 or TRBV12-4 to TRBJ2-6, with 9 positions matching TRBD1. This CDR3 is 17 amino acids long. Unmatched junction bases numbered 7, after V lost 7 bases and J lost 0 bases.